The 20 T cell receptor beta chains below come from one sample, sequenced in a study of blood T cell repertoires in COVID-19. Sequencing was performed with immunoSEQ multiplex PCR; in TCRdb, only in-frame clones are kept and a portion is missing. Here the sample spans about 290,000 clones, about 82% being singletons. Sequencing was performed on peripheral blood. The source is a woman between 50 and 59 years old with active or convalescent COVID-19.

The V and J genes are TRBV18 and TRBJ1-1, with D possibly TRBD1 on 6 matching bases. The germline V and J ends were trimmed by 3 bases and 3 bases, with 14 bases remaining between them. Germline CDR1 is KGHSH and CDR2 is LQKENI. This CDR3 comprises 15 residues. The CDR3 DNA reads TGTGCCAGCTCACCTTTGGGGGCTGGGGACACTGAAGCTTTCTTT. Residues: CASSPLGAGDTEAFF.

V gene TRBV12-3 or TRBV12-4 combines with J gene TRBJ1-1; D remains ambiguous. Trimming stripped 3 bases from V and 0 bases from J, with 5 bases between. The CDR3 totals 13 residues. The CDR3 DNA reads TGTGCCAGCAGTTTCAGCGTGAACACTGAAGCTTTCTTT. Its protein is CASSFSVNTEAFF.

This sequence joins TRBV18 and TRBJ1-4, with D perhaps TRBD1 (5 bases). V was cut by 6 bases and J by 3 bases, with 11 bases left in between. Germline CDR1 is KGHSH and CDR2 is LQKENI. There are 14 residues in the CDR3. The CDR3 region is CASSSRAANEKLFF. The DNA of the CDR3 is TGTGCCAGCTCGTCCAGGGCGGCTAATGAAAAACTGTTTTTT. Full variable domain (outside the CDR3, taken from reference TRBV18 and TRBJ1-4): NAGVMQNPRHLVRRRGQEARLRCSPMKGHSHVYWYRQLPEEGLKFMVYLQKENIIDESGMPKERFSAEFPKEGPSILRIQQVVRGDSAAYFCASSSRAANEKLFFGSGTQLSVL.

The gene calls are TRBV12-3 or TRBV12-4 and TRBJ1-2; 7 bases are a match to TRBD1. The CDR3 runs to 13 residues. V lost 6 bases to trimming and J lost 7 bases; unmatched junction nucleotides: 8. The CDR3 region has the DNA TGTGCCAGCAGCCTGACAGGGACGCGTGGCTACACCTTC. Protein: CASSLTGTRGYTF.

This clone was counted once. The chain carries TRBV19 and TRBJ2-3; a possible D gene is TRBD1 (6 bases). The germline V and J ends were trimmed by 7 bases and 4 bases, with 12 bases remaining between them. This CDR3 has 13 residues. In germline, CDR1 is LNHDA, CDR2 SQIVND (reference sequence). The CDR3 reads CASTTGTADTQYF. CDR3 coding DNA: TGTGCCAGTACAACAGGGACGGCAGATACGCAGTATTTT.

In nucleotides, the CDR3 is TGTGCCAGCAGCTTACACACCGTGAACACTGAAGCTTTCTTT. Translating it yields CASSLHTVNTEAFF. The chain links TRBV5-8 to TRBJ1-1; D gene ambiguous. CDR1 is SGHTS and CDR2 is YDEGEE in the germline V gene. V lost 2 bases and J lost 0, with 8 bases in between. The CDR3 consists of 14 residues.

The rearrangement links TRBV5-1 to TRBJ2-3; 10 positions agree with TRBD2. Germline lookup yields CDR1 SGHRS and CDR2 YFSETQ. The CDR3 spans 13 residues. V was pared by 7 bases and J by 1 base, with 0 bases of the junction left unmatched. CDR3 sequence reads: CASGTSGTDTQYF. CDR3 DNA sequence: TGCGCCAGCGGGACTAGCGGCACAGATACGCAGTATTTT.

The genes are TRBV5-1 and TRBJ2-1; the D gene is possibly TRBD1 (5 bases). From germline, CDR1 is SGHRS and CDR2 YFSETQ. This CDR3 has 16 residues. The V gene lost 4 bases and the J gene lost 3 bases, with 17 bases spanning the gap. CDR3 in DNA: TGCGCCAGCAGCGCGTCAGGGTCAGGCGGCTACAATGAGCAGTTCTTC. This codes for CASSASGSGGYNEQFF.

This clone was counted a few times. The identical CDR3 is also encoded by other nucleotide sequences in the sample. The chain joins TRBV7-2 to TRBJ1-5, with 7 bases lining up with TRBD1. The CDR3 has 14 amino acids. The germline CDR1 and CDR2 sequences are SGHTA and FQGNSA. V lost 8 bases, J lost 2 bases, and 6 bases stayed unmatched. The CDR3 DNA is TGTGCCAGCTCCAGAACAGGGGGCAATCAGCCCCAGCATTTT. Amino acid sequence: CASSRTGGNQPQHF.

The rearrangement links TRBV11-3 to TRBJ2-1, with D tentatively TRBD2 (6 bases). CDR3 size: 15 residues. V shed 4 bases and J shed 4 bases, with 14 bases lying between them. Germline V gene lookup returns CDR1 SGHNT and CDR2 YENEEA. Here the CDR3 reads CASSSKRVGYNEQFF. Here the CDR3 DNA reads TGTGCCAGCAGCTCCAAGCGGGTTGGGTACAATGAGCAGTTCTTC.

This chain uses TRBV5-5 with TRBJ2-7, with D tentatively TRBD2 (6 bases). CDR1 and CDR2 from the germline V gene are SGHKS and YYEKEE (reference sequence). The V end lost 0 bases, the J end lost 7 bases, and 17 bases lay between the germline ends. This CDR3 is 15 amino acids long. The chain's CDR3 is CASSLVTGGAGEQYF. CDR3 bases: TGTGCCAGCAGCTTGGTTACAGGAGGGGCCGGGGAGCAGTACTTC.

A word on this clone: This specimen includes other DNA sequences encoding the same CDR3. This chain joins TRBV15 and TRBJ1-1; maybe TRBD1 (5 bases). The germline V gene encodes CDR1 LNHNV and CDR2 YYDKDF (reference sequence). The CDR3 sequence is 14 residues long. V was shortened by 0 bases and J by 4 bases, with 9 bases between the two germline ends. CDR3 nucleotides: TGTGCCACCAGCAGAGACTTGGGGGGCACTGAAGCTTTCTTT. Protein: CATSRDLGGTEAFF.

This chain links TRBV2 with TRBJ1-5; 8 nucleotides agree with TRBD1. The CDR3 is 14 amino acids. CDR1 and CDR2 (germline): SNHLY, FYNNEI. Trimming took 7 bases from V and 5 from J; bases not matched to a gene: 7. The CDR3 coding sequence is TGTGCCAGCATGTTCGGACAGGGTGATCAGCCCCAGCATTTT. Residues: CASMFGQGDQPQHF.

The chain links TRBV2 to TRBJ1-2; the match to TRBD1 covers 7 bases. Germline CDR1 and CDR2: SNHLY and FYNNEI. The CDR3 extends over 16 amino acids. The V segment lost 4 bases and the J segment 7 bases; nucleotides outside the gene matches: 15. The CDR3 reads CASSARQGIFRGGYTF. The CDR3 region has the DNA TGTGCCAGCAGTGCTCGACAGGGAATTTTTAGAGGTGGCTACACCTTC.

V gene TRBV28 combines with J gene TRBJ2-7, with 8 positions matching TRBD1. V trimming: 5 bases; J trimming: 9 bases; junction bases outside the gene matches: 9. CDR3 length: 13 amino acids. Germline V gene sequence: CDR1 MDHEN, CDR2 SYDVKM. The CDR3 loop is CASSETDRVGQYF. The CDR3 coding sequence is TGTGCCAGCAGTGAAACGGACAGGGTGGGGCAGTACTTC. The whole variable domain, remainder taken from reference TRBV28 and TRBJ2-7, is DVKVTQSSRYLVKRTGEKVFLECVQDMDHENMFWYRQDPGLGLRLIYFSYDVKMKEKGDIPEGYSVSREKKERFSLILESASTNQTSMYLCASSETDRVGQYFGPGTRLTVT.

The chain couples TRBV3-1 (or the pseudogene TRBV3-2) to TRBJ1-5; D gene ambiguous. The V and J ends lost 1 base and 0 bases respectively, with 7 bases between them. From germline, CDR1 is LGHDT and CDR2 YNNKEL (reference sequence). The CDR3 spans 15 residues. The CDR3 sequence: CASSQGTGSNQPQHF. The CDR3 coding sequence is TGTGCCAGCAGCCAAGGTACGGGTAGCAATCAGCCCCAGCATTTT.

The chain links TRBV9 to TRBJ1-3; D ambiguous. The germline V gene encodes CDR1 SGDLS and CDR2 YYNGEE. The CDR3 totals 16 residues. Deletions cut 4 bases from V and 2 bases from J, with 16 bases between. CDR3 loop: CASSTRLLGTGNTIYF. CDR3 nucleotides: TGTGCCAGCAGCACCCGACTTCTCGGCACTGGAAACACCATATATTTT. Complete variable domain (other parts from reference TRBV9 and TRBJ1-3): DSGVTQTPKHLITATGQRVTLRCSPRSGDLSVYWYQQSLDQGLQFLIQYYNGEERAKGNILERFSAQQFPDLHSELNLSSLELGDSALYFCASSTRLLGTGNTIYFGEGSWLTVV.

The gene calls are TRBV7-9 and TRBJ2-7, with TRBD2 matching over 14 bases. V lost 4 bases to trimming and J lost 5 bases; unmatched junction nucleotides: 1. The germline gives CDR1 SEHNR, CDR2 FQNEAQ (reference sequence). The CDR3 totals 14 residues. In DNA, the CDR3 is TGTGCCAGCAGCTCGGGACTAGCGGGAGACGAGCAGTACTTC. This sequence encodes CASSSGLAGDEQYF. Full variable domain (remainder filled in from reference TRBV7-9 and TRBJ2-7): DTGVSQNPRHKITKRGQNVTFRCDPISEHNRLYWYRQTLGQGPEFLTYFQNEAQLEKSRLLSDRFSAERPKGSFSTLEIQRTEQGDSAMYLCASSSGLAGDEQYFGPGTRLTVT.

The V gene is TRBV12-3 or TRBV12-4, the J gene TRBJ2-1, with TRBD1 as a possible D gene (5 bases). Trimming pared 1 base from V and 5 bases from J, leaving 6 bases between. CDR3 length equals 13 residues. The CDR3 DNA follows: TGTGCCAGCAGTTTAGGCAGGGACAATGAGCAGTTCTTC. Translating gives CASSLGRDNEQFF.

The chain combines TRBV2 with TRBJ1-5; 10 nucleotides match TRBD1. Germline CDR1 SNHLY, CDR2 FYNNEI. CDR3 size: 14 residues. V trimming: 6 bases; J trimming: 5 bases; junction bases outside the gene matches: 4. The CDR3 nucleotides are TGTGCCAGCAGCGCGGACAGGGGGGATCAGCCCCAGCATTTT. As protein: CASSADRGDQPQHF.